The present T cell receptor beta chain was sequenced within a study of siplizumab effects on memory and regulatory T cells. CDR1 and CDR2 (germline): KGHSH, LQKENI. The CDR3 totals 16 residues. V lost 0 bases and J 5 bases, leaving 16 bases between the germline ends. Broader study findings: Left unconfirmed was the suppressive function of proliferating Tregs from siplizumab cultures.

As for this clone: Its target is unknown.

This table comes from immunoSEQ multiplex PCR, and its TCRdb copy is limited to in-frame clones, with some not included. This table holds some 100,000 clones, approximately 92% found once. The sequence derives from a human donor in good health. The sequencing sample was made of CD4+ T cells sorted from blood. This chain links TRBV18 with TRBJ1-1, with D hard to call. CDR3 nucleotide sequence: TGTGCCAGCTCACCACCTGGCCTCCAAAAGGGTACTGAAGCTTTCTTT. Protein product: CASSPPGLQKGTEAFF.